This is a list of T cell receptor beta chains from one sample in a study of cytomegalovirus exposure and HLA in healthy donors. TCRdb's table, derived via immunoSEQ multiplex PCR, lists solely in-frame clones and lacks some. In total, the table holds 90,000 to 120,000 clones. Source material: PBMCs. The receptors stem from a man aged 50 or older in good health and CMV-seronegative. Each CDR3 is given without its conserved first and last residue.

V gene: TRBV19
J gene: TRBJ2-5
CDR3 protein: ASSTRQGGRETQY

V gene: TRBV15
J gene: TRBJ2-3
CDR3 protein: ATSREGRLSTDTQY

V gene: TRBV4-1
J gene: TRBJ1-2
CDR3 protein: ASSQEGGRGYGYT

V gene: TRBV4-1
J gene: TRBJ2-3
CDR3 protein: ASSPNYLGLAGTDTQY

V gene: TRBV9
J gene: TRBJ2-7
CDR3 protein: ASSPHSRERGEQY

V gene: TRBV19
J gene: TRBJ1-5
CDR3 protein: ASSVDRGEGQPQH

V gene: TRBV18
J gene: TRBJ1-1
CDR3 protein: ASSPTPGVEAF

V gene: TRBV7-3
J gene: TRBJ2-1
CDR3 protein: ASSLSLANNEQF

V gene: TRBV5-1
J gene: TRBJ1-2
CDR3 protein: ASSPRTGGTNYGYT

V gene: TRBV15
J gene: TRBJ1-1
CDR3 protein: ATSPRTGSTEAF

V gene: TRBV19
J gene: TRBJ2-2
CDR3 protein: ASSIMGSGELF

V gene: TRBV7-6
J gene: TRBJ2-3
CDR3 protein: ASSLVGPDTQY

V gene: TRBV9
J gene: TRBJ2-3
CDR3 protein: ASSADSRTDTQY

V gene: TRBV5-6
J gene: TRBJ1-2
CDR3 protein: ASSEGPFGYT

V gene: TRBV7-9
J gene: TRBJ2-7
CDR3 protein: ASSSSLSPSSYEQY

V gene: TRBV5-1
J gene: TRBJ1-1
CDR3 protein: ASNPSLTGSNTEAF

V gene: TRBV30
J gene: TRBJ1-5
CDR3 protein: AWSPGQGSNQPQH

V gene: TRBV4-1
J gene: TRBJ2-1
CDR3 protein: ASSQKGLAGGYNEQF

V gene: TRBV27
J gene: TRBJ2-3
CDR3 protein: ASSRAGGQDTQY

V gene: TRBV19
J gene: TRBJ2-2
CDR3 protein: ASSIDTNTGELF

V gene: TRBV7-8
J gene: TRBJ2-1
CDR3 protein: ASSLDLPTYNEQF

V gene: TRBV19
J gene: TRBJ1-2
CDR3 protein: ASSDKLGSPYGYT

V gene: TRBV7-9
J gene: TRBJ1-1
CDR3 protein: ASSLEGQTKAF

V gene: TRBV5-1
J gene: TRBJ2-2
CDR3 protein: ASSLGSGGNTGELF

V gene: TRBV5-1
J gene: TRBJ2-1
CDR3 protein: ASSLALGAEQF

V gene: TRBV19
J gene: TRBJ2-2
CDR3 protein: ASSISSGVATGELF

V gene: TRBV5-6
J gene: TRBJ1-4
CDR3 protein: ASSEQGGSDEKLF

V gene: TRBV30
J gene: TRBJ1-6
CDR3 protein: AWSVGAGVTLH

V gene: TRBV9
J gene: TRBJ1-1
CDR3 protein: ASSHGTDTEAF

V gene: TRBV2
J gene: TRBJ1-3
CDR3 protein: ASGTGYSGNTIY

V gene: TRBV6-1
J gene: TRBJ1-5
CDR3 protein: ASSEPPGSTQPQH

V gene: TRBV19
J gene: TRBJ2-5
CDR3 protein: ASSSGQGGSETQY

V gene: TRBV29-1
J gene: TRBJ1-1
CDR3 protein: SAKQGSTEAF

V gene: TRBV19
J gene: TRBJ1-5
CDR3 protein: ASSMSGRQQPQH

V gene: TRBV4-3
J gene: TRBJ2-5
CDR3 protein: ASSHLLDWRETQY

V gene: TRBV19
J gene: TRBJ1-2
CDR3 protein: ASSIRGGNYGYT

V gene: TRBV15
J gene: TRBJ2-7
CDR3 protein: ATSRDAAGGNEQY

V gene: TRBV19
J gene: TRBJ2-2
CDR3 protein: ASSSGTGELF

V gene: TRBV6-6
J gene: TRBJ2-2
CDR3 protein: ASSSSGAVGELF

V gene: TRBV6-1
J gene: TRBJ2-7
CDR3 protein: ASSEGTGIGSYEQY

V gene: TRBV30
J gene: TRBJ1-2
CDR3 protein: AWEQGRGYT

V gene: TRBV5-6
J gene: TRBJ2-7
CDR3 protein: ASSSGRVYEQY

V gene: TRBV7-2
J gene: TRBJ2-7
CDR3 protein: ASSRGGATYEQY

V gene: TRBV4-2
J gene: TRBJ2-1
CDR3 protein: ASSLGLAGRDEQF

V gene: TRBV2
J gene: TRBJ2-1
CDR3 protein: ASSGLAEYNEQF

V gene: TRBV5-1
J gene: TRBJ2-5
CDR3 protein: ASSLGTGGQETQY

V gene: TRBV18
J gene: TRBJ2-7
CDR3 protein: ASSPVEGVDEQY

V gene: TRBV7-9
J gene: TRBJ2-1
CDR3 protein: ASSRGGDEQF

V gene: TRBV5-1
J gene: TRBJ1-4
CDR3 protein: ASSYGDFNEKLF

V gene: TRBV12-5
J gene: TRBJ2-3
CDR3 protein: ASGWGLGRGIGADTQY

V gene: TRBV29-1
J gene: TRBJ2-1
CDR3 protein: SGTRDRVYNEQF

V gene: TRBV7-6
J gene: TRBJ1-5
CDR3 protein: ASSLSPTFSNQPQH

V gene: TRBV19
J gene: TRBJ2-7
CDR3 protein: ASSGREGYEQY

V gene: TRBV18
J gene: TRBJ1-2
CDR3 protein: ASSPPGGAYGYT

V gene: TRBV18
J gene: TRBJ1-1
CDR3 protein: ASSPDRGQNTEAF

V gene: TRBV9
J gene: TRBJ2-2
CDR3 protein: ASSVAPEAGELF

V gene: TRBV5-1
J gene: TRBJ1-4
CDR3 protein: ASSHDRGSATNEKLF

V gene: TRBV12-2
J gene: TRBJ2-7
CDR3 protein: ASRLSGLAGVSHSYEQY

V gene: TRBV4-1
J gene: TRBJ1-2
CDR3 protein: ASSQANRARYGYA

V gene: TRBV9
J gene: TRBJ2-3
CDR3 protein: ASSVGNGVSTDTQY